The following is a T cell receptor (beta chain) sequence with its context. The antigen is undetermined. Primers for the PCR totalled 60 Vbeta and 13 Jbeta. Only in-frame clones appear in the TCRdb table, and some are missing; sequencing was by immunoSEQ multiplex PCR. This sample has more than 85,000 clones, with approximately 80% found just once. J lost 7 bases, V lost 5 bases, and 5 bases had no gene match. Germline V gene sequence: CDR1 MNHNS, CDR2 SASEGT. CDR3 length equals 13 residues. The source of the sample is a study of cytomegalovirus exposure and HLA in healthy donors. Overall study results and limits: Presence/absence analyses rested on an assumption that sequencing depth was roughly uniform across donors.

The sequence came from a female donor in good health and CMV-seropositive. This rearrangement joins TRBV6-1 to TRBJ1-1; 9 nucleotides match TRBD1. The sample comprised PBMCs. CDR3 protein: CASSSGTGNEAFF. DNA of the CDR3: TGTGCCAGCAGTTCCGGGACAGGGAATGAAGCTTTCTTT.